The 30 T cell receptor beta chains given below trace back to one sample, sequenced in a study of blood T cell repertoires in COVID-19 (dated by TCRdb to 2019 to 2021). Libraries were built with the immunoSEQ multiplex PCR assay. TCRdb carries this immuneACCESS record with in-frame sequences only. Its versions omit some clonotypes, under half of them owing to an unresolved V gene in the studies checked, with the rest unexplained. The sample includes 90,000 to 120,000 clones, with almost 85% observed a single time. Approximately 4% of the sample is in the top ten clones. Sequenced input: peripheral blood. These receptors all come from a human donor in a cohort sampled during active COVID-19.

Remarks on this clone: This sample includes further DNA sequences coding for the same CDR3. The V call is TRBV6-1, the J call TRBJ1-2; 7 bases align to TRBD1. Germline CDR1 reads MNHNS; CDR2 reads SASEGT. V was clipped by 1 base and J by 4 bases; unmatched bases: 3. The CDR3 sequence is 14 residues long. CDR3 protein: CASSEESGGYGYTF. The CDR3 region has the DNA TGTGCCAGCAGTGAAGAATCAGGGGGCTATGGCTACACCTTC.

The V gene is TRBV5-1, the J gene TRBJ2-7, with D tentatively TRBD1 (5 bases). Germline loops: CDR1 SGHRS, CDR2 YFSETQ. The CDR3 runs 14 residues. The V end was cut by 0 bases, the J end by 3 bases, with 10 bases between. This CDR3 reads CASSLDKGNYEQYF. In DNA, the CDR3 is TGCGCCAGCAGCTTGGATAAGGGGAACTACGAGCAGTACTTC.

The rearrangement links TRBV5-4 to TRBJ1-1, with D tentatively TRBD1 (6 bases). Trimming took off 4 bases at V and 6 bases at J, with 16 bases between the two ends. This CDR3 has 14 amino acids. CDR1 is SGHNT and CDR2 is YYREEE in the germline V gene (reference sequence). CDR3 sequence: CASSPQGTFAEAFF. CDR3 sequence (DNA): TGTGCCAGCAGCCCCCAGGGGACCTTTGCTGAAGCTTTCTTT.

The CDR3 reads CASSQLWPETQYF. CDR3 nucleotides: TGTGCCAGCAGTCAGTTATGGCCAGAGACCCAGTACTTC. The V gene is TRBV6-2 or TRBV6-3, the J gene TRBJ2-5; D gene unclear. The CDR3 length is 13 residues. Trimming took 5 bases from V and 4 from J, leaving 11 bases between them. Germline V gives CDR1 MNHEY, CDR2 SVGEGT.

J is TRBJ1-1 and V is TRBV6-6, with D possibly TRBD1 on 5 matching bases. The CDR3 contains 13 residues. Germline CDR1 is MNHNY and CDR2 is SVGAGI (reference sequence). Trimming pared 4 bases from V and 5 bases from J, leaving 11 bases between. CDR3: CASSSTRTTEAFF. CDR3 sequence (DNA): TGTGCCAGCAGTTCGACAAGGACAACTGAAGCTTTCTTT.

This clone was picked up a small number of times. The chain joins TRBV20-1 to TRBJ1-6; no definite D call. Germline CDR1 and CDR2: DFQATT and SNEGSKA (reference sequence). CDR3 length: 13 amino acids. The V gene lost 3 bases and the J gene lost 8 bases, with 11 bases spanning the gap. The CDR3 sequence: CSASLVSDSPLHF. As DNA, the CDR3 is TGCAGTGCTAGTTTGGTCTCGGATTCACCCCTCCACTTT.

The gene calls are TRBV24-1 and TRBJ1-5, with TRBD1 matching over 8 bases. Trimming cost V 3 bases and J 2 bases; bases outside gene matches: 5. This CDR3 comprises 16 residues. From germline, CDR1 is KGHDR and CDR2 SFDVKD. The DNA for the CDR3 is TGTGCCACCAGTGATGCAGGACAGGGCGGCAATCAGCCCCAGCATTTT. It is translated as CATSDAGQGGNQPQHF.

The chain links TRBV10-1 to TRBJ1-1; TRBD1 matches at 7 bases. Germline-derived CDR1 and CDR2 are WNHNN and SYGVQD (reference sequence). The CDR3 has 15 residues. Trimming removed 4 bases from V and 4 bases from J; junction bases left unmatched: 9. This chain's CDR3 is CASSAGQPEGTEAFF. The CDR3 DNA sequence: TGCGCCAGCAGTGCGGGACAGCCCGAGGGCACTGAAGCTTTCTTT.

This chain joins TRBV29-1 and TRBJ1-2; 7 bases line up with TRBD1. The CDR3 contains 14 residues. The germline V gene has CDR1 SQVTM and CDR2 ANQGSEA. The ends lost 7 bases at V and 6 bases at J; junction bases unmatched: 14. The CDR3, as DNA: TGCAGCGGGTCCTTGACAGGGACTGAGGATGGCTACACCTTC. It encodes CSGSLTGTEDGYTF.

Concerning this clone itself: A junction end diverges from the germline sequence, so it may reflect a read error. The same CDR3 also results from other DNA sequences found in this sample. This rearrangement joins TRBV19 to TRBJ1-5; D unclear. The CDR3 totals 16 residues. Germline assignment: CDR1 LNHDA and CDR2 SQIVND (reference sequence). CDR3 sequence (DNA): TGTGCTAGTAGTATTGAGGCCCTGCGGGGCAATCAGCCCCAGCATTTT. Residues: CASSIEALRGNQPQHF.

The rearrangement links TRBV10-3 to TRBJ2-5; the match to TRBD2 covers 11 bases. Germline loops: CDR1 ENHRY, CDR2 SYGVKD. The CDR3 contains 15 residues. J gave up 5 bases and V 3 bases, and 5 bases lay outside the gene matches. CDR3 nucleotide sequence: TGTGCCATCAGTGAACTAGCGGGAGCTGGGGAGACCCAGTACTTC. Protein: CAISELAGAGETQYF.

The genes are TRBV5-1 and TRBJ2-4, with TRBD2 as a possible D gene (6 bases). The length of the CDR3 is 13 residues. The V gene lost 4 bases and the J gene lost 8 bases, with 13 bases spanning the gap. Germline V lookup: CDR1 SGHRS, CDR2 YFSETQ. The CDR3 bases are TGCGCCAGCAGCACCGGAGGGGCCGACATTCAGTACTTC. This gives the protein CASSTGGADIQYF.

The chain has TRBV28 and TRBJ1-1; no reliable D call. Trimming took off 7 bases at V and 6 bases at J, with 9 bases between the two ends. CDR3 length: 11 residues. Germline lookup yields CDR1 MDHEN and CDR2 SYDVKM. The CDR3 loop is CASTAVAEAFF. CDR3 bases: TGTGCCAGCACGGCGGTCGCTGAAGCTTTCTTT.

CDR3 DNA sequence: TGTGCCAGCTCACCACCGGGACTACCGTACGAGCAGTACGTC. Amino acids: CASSPPGLPYEQYV. The V call is TRBV18, the J call TRBJ2-7; 7 positions agree with TRBD2. V lost 0 bases, J lost 4 bases, and 3 bases stayed unmatched. Per germline, CDR1 KGHSH and CDR2 LQKENI. The CDR3 covers 14 residues.

This clone was seen once. J is TRBJ1-5 and V is TRBV10-1; D is ambiguous. This CDR3 has 15 amino acids. Trimming cost V 6 bases and J 0 bases, with 12 bases left between them. The V gene's germline CDR1 is WNHNN and CDR2 SYGVQD (reference sequence). The CDR3 loop is CASSSQEYSNQPQHF. CDR3 bases: TGCGCCAGCAGCTCCCAGGAATATAGCAATCAGCCCCAGCATTTT.

This chain joins TRBV6-5 and TRBJ2-1, with 8 bases lining up with TRBD1. The CDR3 is 15 residues long. The germline gives CDR1 MNHEY, CDR2 SVGAGI. V was clipped by 6 bases and J by 13 bases; unmatched bases: 17. CDR3 nucleotides: TGTGCCAGCAGCACTCAGGGGGCGCGAAGTGATTCTCAGTTCTTC. Amino acids: CASSTQGARSDSQFF.

The V gene is TRBV5-1, the J gene TRBJ1-1; 8 nucleotides match TRBD1. Germline lookup yields CDR1 SGHRS and CDR2 YFSETQ. The CDR3 has 14 amino acids. Unmatched junction bases numbered 6, after V lost 4 bases and J lost 4 bases. The CDR3, as DNA: TGCGCCAGCAGCCAGACAGGGGAGGTCACTGAAGCTTTCTTT. Translation: CASSQTGEVTEAFF.

The CDR3 sequence is CASSKDGTSGSKTYEQYV. The CDR3 nucleotides are TGTGCCAGCAGCAAAGATGGGACTAGCGGGAGCAAGACCTACGAGCAGTACGTC. The chain joins TRBV21-1 to TRBJ2-7; TRBD2, the D gene given by the table, was not confirmed from the DNA. TRBV21-1 is reported as a pseudogene. This CDR3 has 18 residues.

This sequence joins TRBV6-5 and TRBJ1-3; weak D call: TRBD1 (6 bases). CDR1 and CDR2 from the germline V gene are MNHEY and SVGAGI. The CDR3 has 14 amino acids. The V and J ends lost 6 bases and 4 bases respectively, with 13 bases between them. The CDR3 DNA sequence: TGTGCCAGCAGAAAACAGGGTTCCGGAAACACCATATATTTT. It encodes CASRKQGSGNTIYF.

V is TRBV6-5 and J is TRBJ1-3; weak D call: TRBD1 (6 bases). This CDR3 spans 15 amino acids. The germline V and J ends were trimmed by 4 bases and 0 bases, with 10 bases remaining between them. CDR1 and CDR2 (germline): MNHEY, SVGAGI. The CDR3 DNA reads TGTGCCAGCAGTTGGGTGGGACACTCTGGAAACACCATATATTTT. Protein sequence: CASSWVGHSGNTIYF.

Only one count was recorded for this clone. The chain uses TRBV28 and TRBJ2-5; tentative D call: TRBD1 (6 bases). CDR3 length: 15 amino acids. V lost 6 bases to trimming and J lost 2 bases, with 16 bases between them. Germline values: CDR1 MDHEN, CDR2 SYDVKM. CDR3 DNA: TGTGCCAGCAGAAAGGACAGCCCATTACAAGAGACCCAGTACTTC. Amino acid sequence: CASRKDSPLQETQYF.

The CDR3 protein is CASSLTGGSYEQYV. The CDR3 DNA reads TGTGCCAGCAGCTTAACAGGGGGGTCCTACGAGCAGTACGTC. The V call is TRBV7-2, the J call TRBJ2-7; 8 bases line up with TRBD1. CDR3 length: 14 amino acids. Trimming removed 2 bases from V and 1 base from J; junction bases left unmatched: 1. CDR1 and CDR2 (germline): SGHTA, FQGNSA.

This rearrangement joins TRBV5-6 to TRBJ1-4, with 7 nucleotides matching TRBD1. The CDR3 consists of 16 residues. Germline lookup yields CDR1 SGHDT and CDR2 YYEEEE. J was trimmed by 8 bases and V by 4 bases; bases with no gene match: 14. Here the CDR3 reads CASSIDTGVQKEKLFF. DNA for the CDR3: TGTGCCAGCAGCATAGATACAGGGGTTCAAAAAGAAAAACTGTTTTTT.

Here the CDR3 DNA reads TGCGCCAGCAGCCAAGATCTCGGACTAGCGATGAGCTCCTACAATGAGCAGTTCTTC. The encoded protein is CASSQDLGLAMSSYNEQFF. The chain recombines TRBV4-3 with TRBJ2-1; 9 positions match TRBD2. V gave up 0 bases and J gave up 0 bases; unmatched junction bases: 9. CDR1 LGHNA and CDR2 YSLEER come from the germline V gene. This CDR3 comprises 19 residues.

This sequence joins TRBV12-3 or TRBV12-4 and TRBJ1-1; D gene uncertain. There are 13 residues in the CDR3. The ends were cut back, 3 bases at V and 1 base at J, with 6 bases in the middle. In nucleotides, the CDR3 is TGTGCCAGCAGTTTTTCCCAGAACACTGAAGCTTTCTTT. This translates into CASSFSQNTEAFF.

The chain joins TRBV7-8 to TRBJ2-5, with D possibly being TRBD2 (5 bases). CDR1 is SGHVS, CDR2 FQNEAQ, per germline. CDR3 length equals 14 residues. Trimming left V 0 bases short and J 4 bases short, with 9 bases between. The chain's CDR3 is CASSLAGVAETQYF. The CDR3 region has the DNA TGTGCCAGCAGCTTAGCGGGAGTCGCAGAGACCCAGTACTTC.

The chain joins TRBV18 to TRBJ1-1; D possibly corresponds to TRBD1 (5 bases). This CDR3 is 18 amino acids long. Germline V gene data show CDR1 as KGHSH and CDR2 as LQKENI. Between the trimmed V and J ends, which lost 1 base and 1 base, there was a span of 19 bases. The CDR3 reads CASSPLPGGAGGNTEAFF. The CDR3 nucleotides read TGTGCCAGCTCACCACTCCCCGGAGGGGCTGGGGGGAACACTGAAGCTTTCTTT.

CDR3 sequence reads: CASSVSGVSTDTQYF. In DNA, the CDR3 is TGCGCCAGCAGCGTTAGCGGGGTTAGCACAGATACGCAGTATTTT. J is TRBJ2-3 and V is TRBV5-1; 8 nucleotides line up with TRBD2. V was clipped by 4 bases and J by 0 bases; unmatched bases: 4. The CDR3 extends over 15 amino acids. Germline loops: CDR1 SGHRS, CDR2 YFSETQ.

The V and J genes are TRBV25-1 and TRBJ2-1; 11 bases are shared with TRBD2. Germline V gene sequence: CDR1 MGHDK, CDR2 SYGVNS. V trimming: 8 bases; J trimming: 6 bases; junction bases outside the gene matches: 9. The CDR3 is made up of 15 amino acids. The CDR3 nucleotides read TGTGCCAGCGCTGAGACACTAGCGGGAGTCAATGAGCAGTTCTTC. This codes for CASAETLAGVNEQFF.

CDR3 protein: CASSGPTSGGPWDEQFF. CDR3 sequence (DNA): TGCGCCAGCAGCGGCCCGACTAGCGGGGGTCCCTGGGATGAGCAGTTCTTC. This chain joins TRBV5-1 and TRBJ2-1; TRBD2 matches at 12 bases. With 4 bases clipped from V and 8 bases from J, the junction kept 13 bases outside the gene matches. In germline, CDR1 is SGHRS, CDR2 YFSETQ. The CDR3 has 17 residues.